Shown below are 5 T cell receptor beta chains from a single sample sequenced in a study of blood T cell repertoires in COVID-19. Clones were sequenced by immunoSEQ multiplex PCR, and TCRdb holds only the in-frame ones, with some missing. Here the sample spans about 130,000 clones, more than 70% being singletons. Material: peripheral blood. The receptor set was obtained from an elderly woman with acute or convalescent COVID-19.

The V and J genes are TRBV3-1 (or the pseudogene TRBV3-2) and TRBJ2-3; 7 bases map to TRBD2. The length of the CDR3 is 15 residues. CDR1 is LGHDT, CDR2 YNNKEL, per germline (reference sequence). The trim removed 3 bases at V and 4 bases at J, leaving 7 bases unmatched. CDR3 sequence (DNA): TGTGCCAGCAGCCAGTTCGAGGGGAGGGCAGATACGCAGTATTTT. Protein product: CASSQFEGRADTQYF.

V usage is TRBV27 and J usage is TRBJ1-5, with TRBD1 matching over 8 bases. The ends lost 4 bases at V and 5 bases at J; junction bases unmatched: 1. The CDR3 length is 13 residues. Germline V lookup: CDR1 MNHEY, CDR2 SMNVEV (reference sequence). The CDR3 bases are TGTGCCAGCAGTTCCAGGGGGCATCAGCCCCAGCATTTT. It codes for CASSSRGHQPQHF.

The chain links TRBV3-1 (or the pseudogene TRBV3-2) to TRBJ1-1; tentatively, D is TRBD1 (5 bases). The V end was cut by 3 bases, the J end by 4 bases, with 15 bases between. Germline V gives CDR1 LGHDT, CDR2 YNNKEL (reference sequence). This CDR3 spans 15 amino acids. The CDR3 region has the DNA TGTGCCAGCAGCCATAGTCTCACAGGAGCCACTGAAGCTTTCTTT. Protein: CASSHSLTGATEAFF.

This clone appeared a single time. J is TRBJ1-1 and V is TRBV7-2, with TRBD1 identical over 10 bases. V lost 5 bases and J lost 3; bases outside the gene matches: 9. This CDR3 contains 16 residues. Looked up from germline, CDR1 is SGHTA and CDR2 is FQGNSA. The CDR3 bases are TGTGCCAGCAGCAAGACAGGGGGCGGATGGTACACTGAAGCTTTCTTT. It codes for CASSKTGGGWYTEAFF.

This chain connects TRBV19 to TRBJ2-1; maybe TRBD1 (6 bases). Germline V gives CDR1 LNHDA, CDR2 SQIVND (reference sequence). Trimming took off 6 bases at V and 1 base at J, with 13 bases between the two ends. CDR3 length equals 15 residues. CDR3: CASRVGDTSYNEQFF. The DNA of the CDR3 is TGTGCCAGTAGAGTAGGGGACACATCCTACAATGAGCAGTTCTTC.